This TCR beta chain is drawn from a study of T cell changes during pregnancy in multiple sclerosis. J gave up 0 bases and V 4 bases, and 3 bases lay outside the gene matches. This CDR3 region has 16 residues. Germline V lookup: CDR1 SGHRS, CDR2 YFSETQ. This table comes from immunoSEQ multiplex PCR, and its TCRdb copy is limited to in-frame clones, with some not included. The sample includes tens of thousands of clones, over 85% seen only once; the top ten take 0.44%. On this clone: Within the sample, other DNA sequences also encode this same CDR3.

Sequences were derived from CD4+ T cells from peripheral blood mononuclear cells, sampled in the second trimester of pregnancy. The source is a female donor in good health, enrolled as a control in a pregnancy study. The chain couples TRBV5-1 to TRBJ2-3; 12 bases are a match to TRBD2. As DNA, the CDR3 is TGCGCCAGCAGCCCAGGGACTAGCGGGAGCACAGATACGCAGTATTTT. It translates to CASSPGTSGSTDTQYF.